The 2 T cell receptor beta chains listed next were all sequenced from one sample in a study of shared clonotypes between healthy human individuals. The data were produced by immunoSEQ multiplex PCR, yet TCRdb's version contains in-frame clones alone and is incomplete. The sample records 850,000 to 1,200,000 clones, 65% to 80% being singletons. Sequenced sample: memory CD4+ T cells sorted from blood. The sample's subset: CD45RA-negative fraction. These TCRs come from a man aged 18 to 35 in good health.

The chain has TRBV14 and TRBJ2-3, with D perhaps TRBD2 (6 bases). Trimming pared 4 bases from V and 2 bases from J, leaving 13 bases between. Germline V gene data show CDR1 as SGHDN and CDR2 as FVKESK. The length of the CDR3 is 15 residues. The CDR3 loop is CASSLGRRDTDTQYF. Here the CDR3 DNA reads TGTGCCAGCAGCCTCGGACGGCGGGACACAGATACGCAGTATTTT.

This chain joins TRBV7-2 and TRBJ1-2, with unresolved D. Deletions cut 3 bases from V and 2 bases from J, with 16 bases between. The CDR3 sequence is 16 residues long. CDR1 SGHTA and CDR2 FQGNSA come from the germline V gene. CDR3 residues: CASSFKEARTNYGYTF. Here the CDR3 DNA reads TGTGCCAGCAGCTTTAAAGAGGCCAGAACCAACTATGGCTACACCTTC.